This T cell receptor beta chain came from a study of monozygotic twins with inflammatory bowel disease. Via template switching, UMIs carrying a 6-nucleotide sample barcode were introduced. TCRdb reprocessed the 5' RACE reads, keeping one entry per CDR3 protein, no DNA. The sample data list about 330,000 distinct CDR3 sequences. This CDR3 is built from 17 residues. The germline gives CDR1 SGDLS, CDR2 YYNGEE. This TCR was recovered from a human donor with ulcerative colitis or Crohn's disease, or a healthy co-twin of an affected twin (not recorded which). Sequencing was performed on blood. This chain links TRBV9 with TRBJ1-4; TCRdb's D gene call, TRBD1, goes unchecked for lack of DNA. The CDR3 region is CASSARGGQGHNEKLFF.